A selection of T cell receptor beta chains follows, all from one sample in a study of T cells in Graves' hyperthyroidism and ophthalmopathy. TCRdb called the multiplex PCR reads again in MiXCR, with one record for every CDR3 protein. The sample contains a few hundred thousand distinct CDR3 sequences, approximately 14% of which appear only once. Sequencing used blood. These receptors were taken from a woman between 40 and 55 years old with Graves' ophthalmopathy. Both conserved end residues are part of each CDR3. Fields, in order: V gene, J gene, clone size, D gene, CDR3 DNA, CDR3 protein. The D gene is left open where the match is weak. Only part of the rows carry a size: once, few, many, or a class if the clone is expanded.

>TRBV28|TRBJ1-4|many|NA
TGTGCCAGCAGTTCCCCTTGGCAGGGCGATGAAAAACTGTTTTTT
CASSSPWQGDEKLFF
>TRBV5-5|TRBJ2-2|NA|TRBD2
TGTGCCAGCAGCCTCGGGGTAGCGGGAGTGAACACCGGGGAGCTGTTTTTT
CASSLGVAGVNTGELFF
>TRBV6-1|TRBJ1-6|few|TRBD1
TGTGCCAGCAGTGGGGACTTGACAGGGTCACCCCTCCACTTT
CASSGDLTGSPLHF
>TRBV5-1|TRBJ2-3|many|TRBD2
TGCGCCAGCAGCCAAGGACTAGAGGCAGATACGCAGTATTTT
CASSQGLEADTQYF
>TRBV20-1|TRBJ2-7|many|TRBD1
TGCAGTGCCCCGCGGCGGGACAGGGAATTCGGAAGCTCCTACGAGCAGTACTTC
CSAPRRDREFGSSYEQYF
>TRBV7-8|TRBJ2-2|NA|TRBD2
TGTGCCAGCAGCGAACTAGCGGGGGTTGGCGGGGAGCTGTTTTTT
CASSELAGVGGELFF
>TRBV3-1|TRBJ1-6|NA|NA
TGTGCCAGCAGCCAAGGCCCGGCGACAAATTCACCCCTCCACTTT
CASSQGPATNSPLHF
>TRBV24-1|TRBJ2-1|few|TRBD2
TGTGCCACCAGTGATTCTCAAAGGGCTAGCGGGCGCCTTAATGAGCAGTTCTTC
CATSDSQRASGRLNEQFF
>TRBV3-1|TRBJ1-5|many|TRBD1
TGTGCCAGCAGCCAAGACCAGACAGGGGGTCAGCCCCAGCATTTT
CASSQDQTGGQPQHF
>TRBV29-1|TRBJ1-2|NA|NA
TGCAGCGTTTGGGAGGGAGGCTACACCTTC
CSVWEGGYTF
>TRBV20-1|TRBJ1-5|NA|NA
TGCAGTGCTATTCGGGGATTGGGTCAGCCCCAGCATTTT
CSAIRGLGQPQHF
>TRBV20-1|TRBJ1-1|many|NA
TGCAGTGCTAGAGATAAGGGGCTGAACACTGAAGCTTTCTTT
CSARDKGLNTEAFF
>TRBV7-6|TRBJ2-3|many|TRBD2
TGTGCCAGCAGCTTAGAGGCTAGCGGGGGACCCGTCACAGATACGCAGTATTTT
CASSLEASGGPVTDTQYF
>TRBV7-9|TRBJ1-1|many|NA
TGTGCCAGCAGCTTAGCGGCAGGAGATATGAACACTGAAGCTTTCTTT
CASSLAAGDMNTEAFF
>TRBV7-9|TRBJ2-7|many|TRBD2
TGTGCCAGCAGCCTAGCGGGGAGATCGGACGAGCAGTACTTC
CASSLAGRSDEQYF